This T cell receptor (beta chain) is from a study of blood T cell repertoires in COVID-19. Study overall: Collection of acute and convalescent COVID-19 samples took place in the United States, Italy and Spain. Nucleic acid was either cDNA or gDNA, and it came from T cells, B-cell-depleted T cells, or PBMCs.

The CDR3 runs to 15 residues. CDR1 is MDHEN, CDR2 SYDVKM, per germline. After removal of 5 bases from V and 5 bases from J, the junction contained 9 bases not matched to a gene. Study processing details: Estimation of nucleated cell counts relied on the amplification of reference gene primers. Here immunoSEQ multiplex PCR was the method, and the copy in TCRdb shows in-frame clones only, minus some. From that table come the V and J calls and clone size; the DNA was used to work out D and trimming. Of some 120,000 clones detected, 75% to 85% appear once; the ten largest clones hold 9% to 14%. This clone has ten or more counts.

This receptor was taken from a human donor in a cohort sampled during active COVID-19. The chain links TRBV28 to TRBJ2-7, with 10 bases identical to TRBD2. The sample consisted of peripheral blood. The DNA of the CDR3 is TGTGCCAGCAGTCCCGAGCGGGGGGGCCTCCACGAGCAGTACTTC. Amino acids: CASSPERGGLHEQYF.